This entry is about one T cell receptor (beta chain). This sample is drawn from a study of blood T cell repertoires in COVID-19. In the authors' methods: Estimation of nucleated cell counts relied on the amplification of reference gene primers. Sequenced by immunoSEQ multiplex PCR; TCRdb stores in-frame clones only, minus some. That table supplies the V and J calls and clone size; D and trimming were determined from the DNA. Among 88,000 or so clones, around 80% were seen once, and the ten largest hold approximately 12%. This CDR3 has 15 amino acids. The V and J ends lost 3 bases and 3 bases respectively, with 13 bases between them. From germline, CDR1 is SGHKS and CDR2 YYEKEE (reference sequence).

The sequenced sample consisted of peripheral blood. The V and J genes are TRBV5-5 and TRBJ2-1; D not resolved. This TCR was sampled from a man older than 75 with acute or convalescent COVID-19. The CDR3 DNA sequence: TGTGCCAGCAGCTCTAAGGATAACAGCTACAATGAGCAGTTCTTC. Protein: CASSSKDNSYNEQFF.